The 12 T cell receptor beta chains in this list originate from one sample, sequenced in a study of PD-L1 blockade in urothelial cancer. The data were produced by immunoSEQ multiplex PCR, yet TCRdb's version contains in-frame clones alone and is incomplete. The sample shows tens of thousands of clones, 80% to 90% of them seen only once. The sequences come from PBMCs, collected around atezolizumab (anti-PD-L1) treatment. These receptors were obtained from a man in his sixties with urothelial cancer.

The CDR3 sequence: CASRVRVSPLHF. CDR3 sequence (DNA): TGTGCCAGCAGGGTCCGAGTTTCACCCCTCCACTTT. The rearrangement links TRBV6-1 to TRBJ1-6; D is unresolved. The CDR3 consists of 12 residues. CDR1 MNHNS and CDR2 SASEGT come from the germline V gene. The germline V and J ends were trimmed by 6 bases and 9 bases, with 9 bases remaining between them.

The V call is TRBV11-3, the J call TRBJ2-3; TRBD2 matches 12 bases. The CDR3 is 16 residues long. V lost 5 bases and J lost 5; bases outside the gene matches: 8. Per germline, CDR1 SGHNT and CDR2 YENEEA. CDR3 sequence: CASSRWTSGMEDTQYF. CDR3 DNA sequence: TGTGCCAGCAGCCGTTGGACTAGCGGGATGGAAGATACGCAGTATTTT. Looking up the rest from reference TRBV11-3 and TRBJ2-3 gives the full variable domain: EAGVVQSPRYKIIEKKQPVAFWCNPISGHNTLYWYLQNLGQGPELLIRYENEEAVDDSQLPKDRFSAERLKGVDSTLKIQPAELGDSAVYLCASSRWTSGMEDTQYFGPGTRLTVL.

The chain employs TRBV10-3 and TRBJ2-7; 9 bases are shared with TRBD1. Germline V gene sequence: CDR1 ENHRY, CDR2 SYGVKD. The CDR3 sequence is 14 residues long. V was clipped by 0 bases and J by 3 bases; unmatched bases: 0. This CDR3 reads CAISESGQGYEQYF. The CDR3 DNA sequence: TGTGCCATCAGTGAGTCGGGACAGGGCTACGAGCAGTACTTC.

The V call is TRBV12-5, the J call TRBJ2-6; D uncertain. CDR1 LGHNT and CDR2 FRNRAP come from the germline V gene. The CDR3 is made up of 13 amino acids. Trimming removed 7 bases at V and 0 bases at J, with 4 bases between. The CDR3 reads CASAGSGANVLTF. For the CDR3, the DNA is TGTGCTAGTGCCGGCTCTGGGGCCAACGTCCTGACTTTC.

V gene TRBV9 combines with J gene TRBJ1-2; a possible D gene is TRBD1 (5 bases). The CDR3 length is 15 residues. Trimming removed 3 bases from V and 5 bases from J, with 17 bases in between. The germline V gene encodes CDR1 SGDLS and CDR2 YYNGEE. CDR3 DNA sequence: TGTGCCAGCAGCGGGCAGGGTGGGTTCGATTATGGCTACACCTTC. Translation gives CASSGQGGFDYGYTF.

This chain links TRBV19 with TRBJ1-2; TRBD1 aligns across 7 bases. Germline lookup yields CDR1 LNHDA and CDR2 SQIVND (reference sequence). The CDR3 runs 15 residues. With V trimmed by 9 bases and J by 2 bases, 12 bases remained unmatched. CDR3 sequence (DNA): TGTGCCAGCAAAAGTAGGGGGACAGACAACTATGGCTACACCTTC. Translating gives CASKSRGTDNYGYTF.

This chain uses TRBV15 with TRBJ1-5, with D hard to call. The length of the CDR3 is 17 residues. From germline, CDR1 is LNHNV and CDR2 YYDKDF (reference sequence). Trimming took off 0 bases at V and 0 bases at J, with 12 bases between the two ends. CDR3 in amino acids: CATSRERRSYSNQPQHF. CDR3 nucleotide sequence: TGTGCCACCAGCAGAGAGAGGCGGTCATATAGCAATCAGCCCCAGCATTTT. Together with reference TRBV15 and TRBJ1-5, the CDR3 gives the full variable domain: DAMVIQNPRYQVTQFGKPVTLSCSQTLNHNVMYWYQQKSSQAPKLLFHYYDKDFNNEADTPDNFQSRRPNTSFCFLDIRSPGLGDTAMYLCATSRERRSYSNQPQHFGDGTRLSIL.

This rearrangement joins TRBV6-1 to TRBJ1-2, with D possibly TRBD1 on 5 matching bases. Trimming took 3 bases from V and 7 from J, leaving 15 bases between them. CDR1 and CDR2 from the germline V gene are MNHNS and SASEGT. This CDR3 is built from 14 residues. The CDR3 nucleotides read TGTGCCAGCAGTGAGGTAGGGGCATGGCTTGGCTACACCTTC. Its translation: CASSEVGAWLGYTF.

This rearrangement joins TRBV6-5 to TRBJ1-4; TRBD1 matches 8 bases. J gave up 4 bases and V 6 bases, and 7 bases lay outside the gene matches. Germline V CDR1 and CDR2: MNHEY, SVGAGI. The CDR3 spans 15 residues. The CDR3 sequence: CASSLGQGYNEKLFF. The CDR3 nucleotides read TGTGCCAGCAGCCTCGGACAGGGCTATAATGAAAAACTGTTTTTT.

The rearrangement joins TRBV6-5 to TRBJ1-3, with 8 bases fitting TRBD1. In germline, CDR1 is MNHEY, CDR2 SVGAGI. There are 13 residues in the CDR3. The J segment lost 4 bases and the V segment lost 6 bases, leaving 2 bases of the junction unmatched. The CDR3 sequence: CASSRTGGNTIYF. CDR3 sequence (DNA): TGTGCCAGCAGCCGGACAGGGGGAAACACCATATATTTT.

The CDR3 protein is CASSVGTGGTKNIQYF. As DNA, the CDR3 is TGTGCCAGCAGCGTTGGGACAGGGGGAACCAAAAACATTCAGTACTTC. The chain employs TRBV11-3 and TRBJ2-4; 11 bases are shared with TRBD1. The germline CDR1 and CDR2 sequences are SGHNT and YENEEA. The V segment lost 5 bases and the J segment 2 bases; nucleotides outside the gene matches: 5. CDR3 size: 16 residues.

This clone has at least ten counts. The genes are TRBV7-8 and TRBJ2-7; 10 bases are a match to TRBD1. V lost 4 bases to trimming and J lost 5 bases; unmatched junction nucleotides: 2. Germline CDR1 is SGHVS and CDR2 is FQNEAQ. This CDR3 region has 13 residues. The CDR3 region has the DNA TGTGCCAGCAGCTCGGACAGGGGGAACGAGCAGTACTTC. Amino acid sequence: CASSSDRGNEQYF. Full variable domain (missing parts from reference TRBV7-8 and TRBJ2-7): GAGVSQSPRYKVAKRGQDVALRCDPISGHVSLFWYQQALGQGPEFLTYFQNEAQLDKSGLPSDRFFAERPEGSVSTLKIQRTQQEDSAVYLCASSSDRGNEQYFGPGTRLTVT.